This TCR beta chain was retrieved from a study of T cells after yellow fever vaccination (dated 2019 in TCRdb). The study in broad terms: The SMART-Seq v4 Ultra Low Input RNA kit was used to prepare libraries from fractions with low cell numbers. To track T-cell clones before and after primary and booster YFV17D yellow fever vaccination, bulk TCR alpha and beta repertoires were sequenced longitudinally. The cohort comprised two healthy male donors, one aged 18 to 30 and one aged 30 to 39 years. Blood was collected at multiple timepoints before and after primary and secondary immunization, and bulk PBMC replicates and cell subsets were isolated. General conclusions and limits of the study: Most clones expanded after primary vaccination were re-detected after the booster (almost 98% of CD4 and about 88% of CD8), suggesting broad memory maintenance. Computational filtering was needed because FACS-sorted repertoires could contain abundant contaminating clonotypes from the bulk population. A small fraction of clonotypes showed up in both the CD4 and CD8 compartments, probably as a result of convergent recombination. Compared with the primary T-cell response, the secondary T-cell response was faster but weaker, reaching its peak on day 5 rather than on day 15. Only two donors were included in the study, so the extent to which the findings can be generalized is limited.

TCR cDNA was synthesized by 5'RACE template switching, which introduced a universal primer site and unique molecular identifiers. cDNA synthesis was primed from both the TCR alpha and TCR beta constant segments. Libraries were amplified in two PCR steps, with sample barcodes and sequencing adapters added in the second step. Sequencing of libraries was done on Illumina HiSeq 2500 (2x100 bp) or NovaSeq (2x150 bp). Under the source paper's analysis protocol: Reads were demultiplexed and collapsed into UMI consensus sequences with MIGEC, and V(D)J alignment was performed with MiXCR. Vaccine-responding clonotypes were defined with edgeR using replicate PBMC samples, requiring FDR below 0.01 and a log2 fold change above 5 up to day 15. Each bulk clonotype received a CD4 or CD8 identity based on whether the sequenced CD4 or CD8 repertoire contained that clonotype at higher abundance. The public reads were quality trimmed at Q25 with fastp and then assembled into clones with MiXCR by TCRdb, keeping productive beta chains. Merged by CDR3 protein, the rows form single entries marked with the most common genes and DNA. The V and J calls were determined by TCRdb, not by the authors. The sample has under 550,000 distinct CDR3 sequences on record, less than 25% of them singletons. The ten largest clones represent approximately 15% of the sample.

Including cysteine and phenylalanine, the CDR3 has 16 amino acids. Only the CDR3 part of the read is kept: 48 bases, read in frame from the first base. The treatment or condition label of this sample denotes: live attenuated yellow fever vaccine strain. At each blood-draw timepoint, two biological replicates of bulk PBMCs were collected. A standard Ficoll-Paque protocol was used to isolate PBMCs from peripheral blood. RNA was extracted with TriZol from bulk PBMCs, CD4 and CD8 fractions, and dextramer-positive and dextramer-negative fractions. With respect to this clonotype: Its antigen has not been determined. Base qualities are not at hand, and no much larger clone is one base apart.

The rearrangement combines TRBV21-1 with TRBJ2-2. TRBV21-1 is noted as a pseudogene. Material: PBMCs, obtained approximately 22 days after the first yellow fever vaccination. This TCR came from a young man who received the YFV17D yellow fever vaccine. The DNA sequence reads TGTGCCAGCAGCAAAGCTGAGACGGCGAACACCGGGGAGCTGTTTTTT. Translated, it gives CASSKAETANTGELFF.